The source of this T cell receptor (beta chain) is a study of cytotoxic CD8 clonotypes in ibrutinib-treated CLL. Study context: Patients gave response samples after a median around eleven months of treatment, range 6 to 36.

Libraries of TCR beta were made from approximately 2 micrograms of genomic DNA that came from cryopreserved PBMCs. CDR1 is SQVTM, CDR2 ANQGSEA, per germline. The trim removed 3 bases at V and 4 bases at J, leaving 0 bases unmatched. CDR3 length equals 13 residues. Regarding the study as a whole: Patients showed higher baseline clonality than age-matched healthy donors, and it tracked circulating CD8+ T-cell counts. Baseline levels were approached again at progression, after clonality had risen at ibrutinib response.

This clone was picked up a small number of times. Its specificity is unknown. Clones were sequenced by immunoSEQ multiplex PCR, and TCRdb holds only the in-frame ones, with some missing. The sample has about 12,000 clones, around 68% seen once. The clonotype originates from a human donor with chronic lymphocytic leukemia. The sequencing here drew on PBMCs, taken before ibrutinib treatment. The chain uses TRBV29-1 and TRBJ2-2; 9 nucleotides align to TRBD2. The CDR3, as DNA: TGCAGCGTTGAGCGGGGGGGCACCGGGGAGCTGTTTTTT. It is translated as CSVERGGTGELFF.